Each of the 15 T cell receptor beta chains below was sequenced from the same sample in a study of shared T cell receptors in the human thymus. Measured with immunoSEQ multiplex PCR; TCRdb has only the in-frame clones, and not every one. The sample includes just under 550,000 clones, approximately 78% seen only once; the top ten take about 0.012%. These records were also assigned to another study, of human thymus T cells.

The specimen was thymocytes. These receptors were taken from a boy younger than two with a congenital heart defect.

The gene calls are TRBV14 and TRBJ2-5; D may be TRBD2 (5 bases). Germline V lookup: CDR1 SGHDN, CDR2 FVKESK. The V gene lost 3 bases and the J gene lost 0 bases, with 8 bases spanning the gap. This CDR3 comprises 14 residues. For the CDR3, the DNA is TGTGCCAGCAGCCATCGGGGATACCAAGAGACCCAGTACTTC. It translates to CASSHRGYQETQYF.

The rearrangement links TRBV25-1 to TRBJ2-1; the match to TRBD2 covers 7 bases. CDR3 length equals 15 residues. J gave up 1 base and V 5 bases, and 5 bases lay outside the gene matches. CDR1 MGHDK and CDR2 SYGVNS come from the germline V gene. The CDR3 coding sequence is TGTGCCAGCAGTCGGAGCGGGAAGTCCTACAATGAGCAGTTCTTC. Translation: CASSRSGKSYNEQFF.

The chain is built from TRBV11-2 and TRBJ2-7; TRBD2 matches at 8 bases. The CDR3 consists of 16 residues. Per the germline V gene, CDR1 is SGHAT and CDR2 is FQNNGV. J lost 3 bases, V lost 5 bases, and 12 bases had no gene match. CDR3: CASSPRGGRVGYEQYF. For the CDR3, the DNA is TGTGCCAGCAGCCCCCGGGGGGGCAGGGTGGGCTACGAGCAGTACTTC.

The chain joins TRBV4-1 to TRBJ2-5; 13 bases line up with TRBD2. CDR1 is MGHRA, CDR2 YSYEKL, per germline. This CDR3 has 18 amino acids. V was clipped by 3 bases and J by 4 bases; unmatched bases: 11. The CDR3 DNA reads TGCGCCAGCAGCCAGGCCTGGACTAGCGGGAGCCGAGGAGAGACCCAGTACTTC. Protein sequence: CASSQAWTSGSRGETQYF.

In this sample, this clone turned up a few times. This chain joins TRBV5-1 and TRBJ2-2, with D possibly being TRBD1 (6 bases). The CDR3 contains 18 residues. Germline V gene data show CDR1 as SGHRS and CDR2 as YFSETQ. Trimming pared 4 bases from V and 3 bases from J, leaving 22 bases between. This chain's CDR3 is CASSAKGRDTNYTGELFF. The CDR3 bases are TGCGCCAGCAGCGCCAAAGGCCGGGACACCAACTACACCGGGGAGCTGTTTTTT.

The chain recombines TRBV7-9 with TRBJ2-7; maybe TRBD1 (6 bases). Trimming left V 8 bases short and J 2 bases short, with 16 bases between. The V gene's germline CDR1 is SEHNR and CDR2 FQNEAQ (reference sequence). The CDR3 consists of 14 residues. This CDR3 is CASRQGQGPYEQYF. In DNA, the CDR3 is TGTGCCAGCCGCCAGGGGCAGGGCCCCTACGAGCAGTACTTC.

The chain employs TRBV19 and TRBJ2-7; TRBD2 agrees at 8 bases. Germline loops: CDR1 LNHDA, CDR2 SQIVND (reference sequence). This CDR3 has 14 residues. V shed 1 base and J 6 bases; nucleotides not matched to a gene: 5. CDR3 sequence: CASSIALTSGEQYF. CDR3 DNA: TGTGCCAGTAGTATAGCACTCACTAGCGGCGAGCAGTACTTC.

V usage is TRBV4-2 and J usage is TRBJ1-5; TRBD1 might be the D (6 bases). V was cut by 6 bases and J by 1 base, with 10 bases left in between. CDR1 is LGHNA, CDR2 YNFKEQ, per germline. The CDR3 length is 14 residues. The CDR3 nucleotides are TGTGCCAGCAGTAACGACAGGAGCAATCAGCCCCAGCATTTT. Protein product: CASSNDRSNQPQHF.

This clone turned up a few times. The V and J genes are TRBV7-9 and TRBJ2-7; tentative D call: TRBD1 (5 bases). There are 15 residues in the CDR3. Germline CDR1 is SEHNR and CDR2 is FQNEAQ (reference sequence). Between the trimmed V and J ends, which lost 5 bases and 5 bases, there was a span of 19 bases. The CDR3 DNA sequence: TGTGCCAGCAGCCCGTCCGGACAAATCAGGGACGAGCAGTACTTC. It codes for CASSPSGQIRDEQYF.

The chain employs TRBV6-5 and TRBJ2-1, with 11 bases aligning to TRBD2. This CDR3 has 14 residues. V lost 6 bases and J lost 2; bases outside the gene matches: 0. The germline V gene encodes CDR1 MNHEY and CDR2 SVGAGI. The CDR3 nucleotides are TGTGCCAGCAGACTAGCGGGAGCCTACAATGAGCAGTTCTTC. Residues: CASRLAGAYNEQFF.

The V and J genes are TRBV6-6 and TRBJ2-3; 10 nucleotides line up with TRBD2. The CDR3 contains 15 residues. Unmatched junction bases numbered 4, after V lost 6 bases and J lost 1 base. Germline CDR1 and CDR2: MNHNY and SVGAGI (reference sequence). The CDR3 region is CASRSTSGGTDTQYF. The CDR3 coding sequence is TGTGCCAGCAGGTCAACTAGCGGGGGCACAGATACGCAGTATTTT.

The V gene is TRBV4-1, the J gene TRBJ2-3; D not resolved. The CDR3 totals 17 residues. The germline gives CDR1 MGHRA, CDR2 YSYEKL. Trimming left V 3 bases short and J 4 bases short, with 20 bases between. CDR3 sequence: CASSQTPPAPPPDTQYF. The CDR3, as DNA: TGCGCCAGCAGCCAGACACCCCCCGCTCCTCCCCCAGATACGCAGTATTTT.

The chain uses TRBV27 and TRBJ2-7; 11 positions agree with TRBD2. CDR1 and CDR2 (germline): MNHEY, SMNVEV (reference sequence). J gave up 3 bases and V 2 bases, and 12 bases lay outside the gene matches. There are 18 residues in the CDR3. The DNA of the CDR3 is TGTGCCAGCAGTTTAAGGGGTACCGGGACTAGCGGTTACTACGAGCAGTACTTC. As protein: CASSLRGTGTSGYYEQYF.

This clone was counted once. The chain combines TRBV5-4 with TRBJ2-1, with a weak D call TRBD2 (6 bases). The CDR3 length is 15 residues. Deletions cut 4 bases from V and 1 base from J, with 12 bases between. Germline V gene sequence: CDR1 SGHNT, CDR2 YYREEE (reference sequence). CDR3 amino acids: CASSPSGESYNEQFF. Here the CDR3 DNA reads TGTGCCAGCAGCCCATCGGGGGAGTCCTACAATGAGCAGTTCTTC.

The CDR3 DNA reads TGTGCCAGCAGCCCGCGGGGTCCGCAGGCCAGCAGTGGCTACACCTTC. It translates to CASSPRGPQASSGYTF. V gene TRBV5-8 combines with J gene TRBJ1-2; D is unclear. V lost 4 bases and J lost 7, with 23 bases in between. This CDR3 region has 16 residues. Per the germline V gene, CDR1 is SGHTS and CDR2 is YDEGEE.